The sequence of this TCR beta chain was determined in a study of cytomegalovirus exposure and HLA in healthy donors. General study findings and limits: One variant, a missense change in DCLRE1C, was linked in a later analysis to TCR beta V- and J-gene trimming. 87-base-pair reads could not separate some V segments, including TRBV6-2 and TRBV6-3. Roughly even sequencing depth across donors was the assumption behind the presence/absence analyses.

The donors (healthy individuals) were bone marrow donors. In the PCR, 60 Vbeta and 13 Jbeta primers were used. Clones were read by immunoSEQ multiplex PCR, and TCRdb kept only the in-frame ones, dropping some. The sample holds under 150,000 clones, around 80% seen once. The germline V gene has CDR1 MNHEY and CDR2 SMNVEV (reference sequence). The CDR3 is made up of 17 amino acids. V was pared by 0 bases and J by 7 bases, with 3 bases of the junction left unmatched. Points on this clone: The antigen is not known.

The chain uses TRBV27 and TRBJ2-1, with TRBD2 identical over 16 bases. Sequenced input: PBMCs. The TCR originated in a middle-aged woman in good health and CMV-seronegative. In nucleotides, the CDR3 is TGTGCCAGCAGTTTATCCCAGGGACTAGCGGGGGGGAATGAGCAGTTCTTC. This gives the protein CASSLSQGLAGGNEQFF.